This T cell receptor (beta chain) is from a study of T cell changes during pregnancy in multiple sclerosis (dated by TCRdb to about 2019). Regarding the complete study: The study looked at changes in the T cell repertoire across pregnancy in women with multiple sclerosis.

The library came from the immunoSEQ multiplex PCR assay. The source is immuneACCESS, and TCRdb retained only in-frame sequences with V and J called. Part of the clones is not carried over; for the studies checked, unresolved V genes explain less than half of this, and the remainder is unexplained. The sample table records some 49,000 clones; approximately 95% of these occur just once. The ten largest clonotypes hold over 4.5% of the sample. As concerns this clone: It has no known antigen specificity. Base-call qualities are not available, and no considerably larger clone is one nucleotide away.

The sequenced sample was CD8+ T cells from peripheral blood mononuclear cells, obtained in the first trimester of pregnancy. The TCR was taken from a female donor with multiple sclerosis, enrolled in a pregnancy study.

At the DNA level, the sequence is TGCGCCAGCAGCCGCCCGGACAGGTCCCACGAGCAGTACTTC. Translation gives CASSRPDRSHEQYF. This chain joins TRBV4-1 to TRBJ2-7, with 7 junctional bases fitting TRBD1. The CDR3 holds 14 amino acids from the cysteine to the phenylalanine. The retained sequence is limited to the CDR3, 42 bases, with the frame set at the first base. From the germline V gene, CDR1 is MGHRA and CDR2 is YSYEKL. Germline trimming: 4 bases from V, 5 bases from J; junction bases outside gene matches: 8.